Below, 10 T cell receptor beta chains from the same sample are listed, as sequenced in a study of T cells in Graves' hyperthyroidism and ophthalmopathy. Template material for amplifying TCR beta CDR3 regions consisted of RNA transcripts. The HTBI primer set served for first-round RT-PCR of the TCR CDR3. A single record per CDR3 protein comes from TCRdb applying MiXCR to the multiplex PCR reads. The table has roughly 500,000 distinct CDR3 sequences, 22% seen once. Sequencing was performed on blood. These receptors were obtained from a woman in her sixties or seventies with Graves' ophthalmopathy.

The chain uses TRBV5-1 and TRBJ2-6; TRBD2 agrees at 8 bases. Germline V gene data show CDR1 as SGHRS and CDR2 as YFSETQ. This CDR3 contains 17 residues. V lost 6 bases to trimming and J lost 0 bases; unmatched junction nucleotides: 8. The CDR3 DNA follows: TGCGCCAGCACCCCGCCGGGGGGGGGCTCTGGGGCCAACGTCCTGACTTTC. Amino acids: CASTPPGGGSGANVLTF. Based on the CDR3 plus reference TRBV5-1 and TRBJ2-6, the full variable domain is KAGVTQTPRYLIKTRGQQVTLSCSPISGHRSVSWYQQTPGQGLQFLFEYFSETQRNKGNFPGRFSGRQFSNSRSEMNVSTLELGDSALYLCASTPPGGGSGANVLTFGAGSRLTVL.

V and J are TRBV2 and TRBJ2-3; 13 bases line up with TRBD2. Germline CDR1 SNHLY, CDR2 FYNNEI. V lost 6 bases and J lost 5; bases outside the gene matches: 5. The CDR3 spans 15 residues. The CDR3 region is CASSPGTSGIDTQYF. The CDR3 DNA reads TGTGCCAGCAGCCCCGGGACTAGCGGGATAGATACGCAGTATTTT.

This clonotype was picked up many times. The J gene is TRBJ1-4, the V gene TRBV7-8, with D possibly matching TRBD1 (5 bases). V lost 5 bases, J lost 4 bases, and 17 bases lay in between. The CDR3 loop spans 16 amino acids. Germline lookup yields CDR1 SGHVS and CDR2 FQNEAQ. The CDR3 bases are TGTGCCAGCAGCCCGAGTTTCTGGGGGGTTAATGAAAAACTGTTTTTT. Translating it yields CASSPSFWGVNEKLFF.

This clonotype was seen many times. This chain connects TRBV7-2 to TRBJ2-1; the D gene is possibly TRBD2 (6 bases). Germline CDR1 SGHTA, CDR2 FQGNSA. Trimming removed 2 bases at V and 7 bases at J, with 12 bases between. This CDR3 comprises 14 residues. The CDR3, as DNA: TGTGCCAGCAGCTTAACTGCGGGGTTGAATGAGCAGTTCTTC. Its translation: CASSLTAGLNEQFF.

This clonotype was counted only a few times. The CDR3 coding sequence is TGTGCCAGCAGTTTAACAGCGGGAGGAGGCAATGAGCAGTTCTTC. Amino acid sequence: CASSLTAGGGNEQFF. This chain links TRBV27 with TRBJ2-1; 9 bases map to TRBD2. Germline loops: CDR1 MNHEY, CDR2 SMNVEV (reference sequence). This CDR3 contains 15 residues. With 2 bases clipped from V and 6 bases from J, the junction kept 5 bases outside the gene matches.

This clonotype occurred a few times. The chain uses TRBV10-2 and TRBJ1-2, with TRBD1 matching 7 bases. Unmatched junction bases numbered 6, after V lost 6 bases and J lost 5 bases. Germline CDR1 reads WSHSY; CDR2 reads SAAADI. CDR3 length: 13 residues. As DNA, the CDR3 is TGCGCCAGCAGACTACAGGGACAGTATGGCTACACCTTC. It yields the protein CASRLQGQYGYTF.

The table lists this clonotype with a few counts. The chain has TRBV20-1 and TRBJ1-5; 8 bases map to TRBD1. This CDR3 spans 16 amino acids. Looked up from germline, CDR1 is DFQATT and CDR2 is SNEGSKA (reference sequence). V lost 0 bases and J lost 0; bases outside the gene matches: 4. The CDR3: CSAREDRAYSNQPQHF. Here the CDR3 DNA reads TGCAGTGCTAGAGAGGACAGGGCTTATAGCAATCAGCCCCAGCATTTT.

This sequence joins TRBV5-1 and TRBJ2-3; TRBD1 aligns across 9 bases. The germline V gene has CDR1 SGHRS and CDR2 YFSETQ. The junction had 5 bases not matched to a gene; V was cut back by 2 bases and J by 4 bases. The CDR3 runs to 15 residues. The CDR3 nucleotides read TGCGCCAGCAGCTTTATAGGACAGGGGTCAGATACGCAGTATTTT. Translating it yields CASSFIGQGSDTQYF.

Turning to this clonotype: This could be a read error, since a much larger clone is one nucleotide away. This chain connects TRBV5-4 to TRBJ2-2, with no clear D. Per the germline V gene, CDR1 is SGHNT and CDR2 is YYREEE (reference sequence). This CDR3 has 12 amino acids. The V and J ends lost 3 bases and 7 bases respectively, with 7 bases between them. The CDR3 loop is CASSSDIGELFF. CDR3 sequence (DNA): TGTGCCAGCAGCTCAGATATCGGGGAGCTGTTTTTT.

CDR3 DNA sequence: TGTGCCTGGAGTGAGGTAGGGAATCAGCCCCAGCATTTT. This codes for CAWSEVGNQPQHF. The chain combines TRBV30 with TRBJ1-5; D call uncertain. Looked up from germline, CDR1 is GTSNPN and CDR2 is SVGIG (reference sequence). The CDR3 is made up of 13 amino acids. Between the trimmed V and J ends, which lost 1 base and 4 bases, there was a span of 8 bases. The variable domain in full, completed from reference TRBV30 and TRBJ1-5, reads SQTIHQWPATLVQPVGSPLSLECTVEGTSNPNLYWYRQAAGRGLQLLFYSVGIGQISSEVPQNLSASRPQDRQFILSSKKLLLSDSGFYLCAWSEVGNQPQHFGDGTRLSIL.